This T cell receptor beta chain was identified during a study of T cells in Graves' hyperthyroidism and ophthalmopathy. Enrolled ophthalmopathy patients presented with a Clinical Activity Score of at least 3, a NOSPECS grade of at least 4, and disease duration under 3 months. The study excluded patients with uncontrolled infection, other autoimmune disease, pregnancy or lactation. Diagnosis relied on clinical symptoms, serum thyroxine and TRAb, thyroid ultrasound and orbital computed tomography. About this clonotype itself: Its antigen is currently unknown.

Overall study findings and caveats: The model predicted ophthalmopathy a median roughly six months before onset.

TCR beta CDR3 regions were amplified from RNA transcripts. The HTBI primer set served for first-round RT-PCR of the TCR CDR3. MiXCR, applied by TCRdb to the multiplex PCR reads, yields one record per CDR3 protein. This table holds over 500,000 distinct CDR3 sequences, 16% found once. The sample consisted of blood. This TCR came from a woman aged 25 to 39 with Graves' ophthalmopathy.

The DNA of the CDR3 is TGTGCCAGCAACCTGGCGGCAGATACGCAGTATTTT. Protein product: CASNLAADTQYF. The rearrangement uses TRBV6-2 or TRBV6-3 and TRBJ2-3, with D unresolved. In germline, CDR1 is MNHEY, CDR2 SVGEGT. Trimming stripped 7 bases from V and 4 bases from J, with 9 bases between. The CDR3 consists of 12 residues.